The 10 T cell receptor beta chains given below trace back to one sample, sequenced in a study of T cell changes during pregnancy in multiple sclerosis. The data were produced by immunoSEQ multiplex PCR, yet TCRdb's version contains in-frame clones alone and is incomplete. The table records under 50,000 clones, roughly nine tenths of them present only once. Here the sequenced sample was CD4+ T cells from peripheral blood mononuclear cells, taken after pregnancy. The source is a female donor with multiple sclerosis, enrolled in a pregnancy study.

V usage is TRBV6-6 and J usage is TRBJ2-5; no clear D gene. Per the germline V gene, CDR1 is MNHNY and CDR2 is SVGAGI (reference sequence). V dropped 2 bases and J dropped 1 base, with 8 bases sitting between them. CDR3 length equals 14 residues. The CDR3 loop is CASSYAQAQETQYF. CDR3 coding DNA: TGTGCCAGCAGTTACGCCCAGGCCCAAGAGACCCAGTACTTC.

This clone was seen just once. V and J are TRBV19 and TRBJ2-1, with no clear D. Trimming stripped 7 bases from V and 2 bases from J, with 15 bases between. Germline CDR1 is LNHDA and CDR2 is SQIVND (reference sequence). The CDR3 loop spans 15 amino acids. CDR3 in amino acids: CASIGGALPYNEQFF. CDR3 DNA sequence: TGTGCCAGTATAGGTGGAGCGCTACCCTACAATGAGCAGTTCTTC.

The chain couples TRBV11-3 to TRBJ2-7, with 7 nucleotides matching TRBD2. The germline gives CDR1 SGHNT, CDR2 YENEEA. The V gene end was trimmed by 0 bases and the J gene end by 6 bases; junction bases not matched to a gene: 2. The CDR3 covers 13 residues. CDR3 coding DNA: TGTGCCAGCAGCTTAGAAGCGGGGACCGAGCAGTACTTC. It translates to CASSLEAGTEQYF.

This CDR3 is CASSKDSWGDNSPLHF. The DNA of the CDR3 is TGTGCCAGCAGCAAGGACTCATGGGGGGATAATTCACCCCTCCACTTT. The chain joins TRBV7-8 to TRBJ1-6; a weak D match, TRBD1 (5 bases). This CDR3 region has 16 residues. Trimming left V 5 bases short and J 5 bases short, with 16 bases between. Germline loops: CDR1 SGHVS, CDR2 FQNEAQ.

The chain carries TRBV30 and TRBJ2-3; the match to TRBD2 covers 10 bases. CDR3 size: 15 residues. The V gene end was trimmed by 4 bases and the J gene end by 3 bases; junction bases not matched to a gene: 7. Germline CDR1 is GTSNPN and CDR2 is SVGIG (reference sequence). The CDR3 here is CAWNGPAGGTDTQYF. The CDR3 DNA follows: TGTGCCTGGAACGGGCCAGCGGGAGGGACAGATACGCAGTATTTT.

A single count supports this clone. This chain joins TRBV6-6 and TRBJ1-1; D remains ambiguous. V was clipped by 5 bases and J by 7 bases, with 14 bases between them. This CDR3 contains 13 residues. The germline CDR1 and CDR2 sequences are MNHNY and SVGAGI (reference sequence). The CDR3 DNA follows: TGTGCCAGCAGTCCACGTGCGGAGGTTGAAGCTTTCTTT. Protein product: CASSPRAEVEAFF.

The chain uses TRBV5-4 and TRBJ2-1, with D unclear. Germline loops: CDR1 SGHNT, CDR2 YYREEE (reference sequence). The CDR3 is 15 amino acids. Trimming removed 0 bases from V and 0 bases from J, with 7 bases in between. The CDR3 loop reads CASSLAPSSYNEQFF. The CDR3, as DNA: TGTGCCAGCAGCTTGGCCCCGAGCTCCTACAATGAGCAGTTCTTC.

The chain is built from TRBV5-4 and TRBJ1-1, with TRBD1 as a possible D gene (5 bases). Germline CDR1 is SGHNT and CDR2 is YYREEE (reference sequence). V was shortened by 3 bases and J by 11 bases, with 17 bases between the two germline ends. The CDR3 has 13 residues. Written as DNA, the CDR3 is TGTGCCAGCAGCTCCCAAGGGGCAGGAACTGCTTTCTTT. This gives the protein CASSSQGAGTAFF.

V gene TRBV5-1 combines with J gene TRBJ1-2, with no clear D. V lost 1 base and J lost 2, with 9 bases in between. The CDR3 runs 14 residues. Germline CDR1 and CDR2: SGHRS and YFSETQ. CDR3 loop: CASSLFRENYGYTF. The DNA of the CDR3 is TGCGCCAGCAGCTTGTTTCGTGAGAACTATGGCTACACCTTC.

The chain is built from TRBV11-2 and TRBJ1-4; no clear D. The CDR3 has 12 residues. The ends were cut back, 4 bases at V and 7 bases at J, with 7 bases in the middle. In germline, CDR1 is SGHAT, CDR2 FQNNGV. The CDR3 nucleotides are TGTGCCAGCAGCTCCAACAGTGAAAAACTGTTTTTT. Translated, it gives CASSSNSEKLFF.